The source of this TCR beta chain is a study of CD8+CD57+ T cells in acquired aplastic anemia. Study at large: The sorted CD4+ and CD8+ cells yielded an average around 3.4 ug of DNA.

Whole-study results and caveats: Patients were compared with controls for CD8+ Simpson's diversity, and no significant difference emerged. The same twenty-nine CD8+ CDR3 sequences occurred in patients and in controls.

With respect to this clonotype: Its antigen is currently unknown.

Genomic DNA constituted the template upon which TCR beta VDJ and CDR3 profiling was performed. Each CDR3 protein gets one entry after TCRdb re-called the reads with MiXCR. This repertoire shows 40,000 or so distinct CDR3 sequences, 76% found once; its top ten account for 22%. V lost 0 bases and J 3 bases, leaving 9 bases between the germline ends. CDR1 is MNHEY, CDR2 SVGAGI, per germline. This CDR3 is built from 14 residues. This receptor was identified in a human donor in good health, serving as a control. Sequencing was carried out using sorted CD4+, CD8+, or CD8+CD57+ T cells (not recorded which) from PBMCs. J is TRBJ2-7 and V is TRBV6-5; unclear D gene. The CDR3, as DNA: TGTGCCAGCAGTTACTCTTCGGATAACTACGAGCAGTACTTC. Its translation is CASSYSSDNYEQYF.